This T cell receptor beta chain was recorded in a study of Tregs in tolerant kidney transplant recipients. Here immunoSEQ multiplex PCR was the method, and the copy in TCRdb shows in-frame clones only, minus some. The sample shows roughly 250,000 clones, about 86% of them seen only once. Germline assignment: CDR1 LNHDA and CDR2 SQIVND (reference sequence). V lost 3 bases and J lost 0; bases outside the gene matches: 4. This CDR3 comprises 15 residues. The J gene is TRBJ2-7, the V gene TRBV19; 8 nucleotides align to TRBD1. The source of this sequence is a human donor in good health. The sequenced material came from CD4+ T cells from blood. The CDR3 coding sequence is TGTGCCAGTAGTATTTCAGGGGGCTACTCCTACGAGCAGTACTTC. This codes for CASSISGGYSYEQYF.